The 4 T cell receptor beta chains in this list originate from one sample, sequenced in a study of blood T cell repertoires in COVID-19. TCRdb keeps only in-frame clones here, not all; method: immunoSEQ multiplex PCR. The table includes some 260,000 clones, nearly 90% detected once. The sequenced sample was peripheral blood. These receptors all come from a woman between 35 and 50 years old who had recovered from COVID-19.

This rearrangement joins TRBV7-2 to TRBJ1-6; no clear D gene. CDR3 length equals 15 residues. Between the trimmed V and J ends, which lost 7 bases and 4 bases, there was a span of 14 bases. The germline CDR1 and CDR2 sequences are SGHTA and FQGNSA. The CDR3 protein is CASKPRRGYNSPLHF. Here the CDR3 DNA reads TGTGCCAGCAAACCTCGGCGGGGATATAATTCACCCCTCCACTTT.

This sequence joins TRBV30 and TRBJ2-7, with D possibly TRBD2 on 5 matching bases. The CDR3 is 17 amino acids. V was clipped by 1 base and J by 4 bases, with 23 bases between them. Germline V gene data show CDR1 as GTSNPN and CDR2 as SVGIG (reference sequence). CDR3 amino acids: CAWSGVLRKRSVYEQYF. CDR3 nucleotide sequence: TGTGCCTGGAGTGGGGTACTTAGAAAGCGGAGCGTTTACGAGCAGTACTTC.

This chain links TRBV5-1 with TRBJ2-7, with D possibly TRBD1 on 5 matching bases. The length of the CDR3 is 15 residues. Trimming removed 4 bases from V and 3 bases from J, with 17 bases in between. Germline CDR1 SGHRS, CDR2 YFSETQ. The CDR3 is CASSPSVDSGYEQYF. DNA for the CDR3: TGCGCCAGCAGCCCGAGTGTTGACAGTGGCTACGAGCAGTACTTC.

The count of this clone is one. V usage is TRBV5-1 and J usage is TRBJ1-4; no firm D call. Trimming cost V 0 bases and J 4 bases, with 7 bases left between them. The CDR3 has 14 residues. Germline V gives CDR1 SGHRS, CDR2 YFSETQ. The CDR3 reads CASSLAGDNEKLFF. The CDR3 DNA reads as TGCGCCAGCAGCTTGGCCGGGGATAATGAAAAACTGTTTTTT. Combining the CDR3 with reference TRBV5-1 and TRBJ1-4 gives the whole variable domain KAGVTQTPRYLIKTRGQQVTLSCSPISGHRSVSWYQQTPGQGLQFLFEYFSETQRNKGNFPGRFSGRQFSNSRSEMNVSTLELGDSALYLCASSLAGDNEKLFFGSGTQLSVL.